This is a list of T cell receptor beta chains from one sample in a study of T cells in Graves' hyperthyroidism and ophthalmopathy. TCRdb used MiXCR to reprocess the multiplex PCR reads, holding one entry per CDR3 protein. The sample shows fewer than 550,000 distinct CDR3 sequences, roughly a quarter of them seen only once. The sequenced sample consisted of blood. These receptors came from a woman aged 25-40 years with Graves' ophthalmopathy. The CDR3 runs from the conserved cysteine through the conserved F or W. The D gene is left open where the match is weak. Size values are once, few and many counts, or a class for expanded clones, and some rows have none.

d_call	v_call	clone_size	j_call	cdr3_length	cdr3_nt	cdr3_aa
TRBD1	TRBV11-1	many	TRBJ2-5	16	TGTGCCAGCAGCCGATCTAGGGGGCTGCTAGGGGAGACCCAGTACTTC	CASSRSRGLLGETQYF
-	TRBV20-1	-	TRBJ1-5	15	TGCAGTGCTAGAGAACCGGGATTTAGCAATCAGCCCCAGCATTTT	CSAREPGFSNQPQHF
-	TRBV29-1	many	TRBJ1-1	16	TGCAGCGTTGAAAGGGACGGCCGGGGGACGAACACTGAAGCTTTCTTT	CSVERDGRGTNTEAFF
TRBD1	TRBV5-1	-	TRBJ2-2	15	TGCGCCAGCAGCTCCACGACAGGGGCGTCCGGGGAGCTGTTTTTT	CASSSTTGASGELFF
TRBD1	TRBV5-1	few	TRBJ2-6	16	TGCGCCAGCAGCGACGGCGACAGGGCTGGGGCCAACGTCCTGACTTTC	CASSDGDRAGANVLTF
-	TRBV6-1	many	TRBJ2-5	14	TGTGCCAGCAGGTCCCCGGGGGCATTCGAGACCCAGTACTTC	CASRSPGAFETQYF
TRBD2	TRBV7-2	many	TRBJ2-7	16	TGTGCCAGCAGCCCCTGGGAGCGGGGGACCTCCTACGAGCAGTACTTC	CASSPWERGTSYEQYF
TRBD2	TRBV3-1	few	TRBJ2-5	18	TGTGCCAGCAGCCCGGGGACTAGCGGGACCCCCTGGGAAGAGACCCAGTACTTC	CASSPGTSGTPWEETQYF
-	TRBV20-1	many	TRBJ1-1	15	TGCAGTGCTAGGGACGGTACGGTCGGGGCCACTGAAGCTTTCTTT	CSARDGTVGATEAFF
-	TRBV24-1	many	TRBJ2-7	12	TGTGCCACCAGGACTGGCTCCTACGAGCAGTACTTC	CATRTGSYEQYF
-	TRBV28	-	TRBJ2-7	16	TGTGCCAGCAGTCCTCCGAGTGGGCGGGCAACCTACGAGCAGTACTTC	CASSPPSGRATYEQYF
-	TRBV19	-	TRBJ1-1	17	TGTGCCAGTTCCCCTTCCGCATCTAGAGGGCGGTACACTGAAGCTTTCTTT	CASSPSASRGRYTEAFF
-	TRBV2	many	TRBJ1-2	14	TGTGCCAGCAGTGTAGGGCAGGCGGCGGAGGGCTACACCTTC	CASSVGQAAEGYTF
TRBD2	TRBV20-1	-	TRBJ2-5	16	TGCAGTGCCCGGGGACTAGCGGGAGGAATTGAGGAGACCCAGTACTTC	CSARGLAGGIEETQYF
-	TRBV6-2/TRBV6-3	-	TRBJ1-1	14	TGTGCCAGCAGTTACTCGGCGTGGGACACTGAAGCTTTCTTT	CASSYSAWDTEAFF
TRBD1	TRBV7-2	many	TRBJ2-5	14	TGTGCCAGCAGCGGGACAGGGGGCGGGGAGACCCAGTACTTC	CASSGTGGGETQYF
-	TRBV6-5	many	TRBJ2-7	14	TGTGCCAGCAGTTACCAGGGACTGACGTACGAGCAGTACTTC	CASSYQGLTYEQYF
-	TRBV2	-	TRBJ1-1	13	TGTGCCAGCAAGCGGGGAATGAACACTGAAGCTTTCTTT	CASKRGMNTEAFF
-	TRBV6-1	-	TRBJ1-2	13	TGTGCCAGCAGTGTTGACCTTTACTATGGCTACACCTTC	CASSVDLYYGYTF
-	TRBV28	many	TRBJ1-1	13	TGTGCCAGCAGTCCAGCCATGAACACTGAAGCTTTCTTT	CASSPAMNTEAFF
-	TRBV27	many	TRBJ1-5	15	TGTGCCAGCAGTTTATCCCCGGGCGGGTTTCAGCCCCAGCATTTT	CASSLSPGGFQPQHF
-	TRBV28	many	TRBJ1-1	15	TGTGCCAGCAGTCGTCTTACAGGGTTGAACACTGAAGCTTTCTTT	CASSRLTGLNTEAFF
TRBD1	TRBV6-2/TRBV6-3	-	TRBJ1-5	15	TGTGCCAGCAGTTATTGGGACAGCGGATTGTTGCCCCAGCATTTT	CASSYWDSGLLPQHF
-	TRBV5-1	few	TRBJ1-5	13	TGCGCCAGCAGCTCAGAGGCCCAGGGCCCCCAGCATTTT	CASSSEAQGPQHF
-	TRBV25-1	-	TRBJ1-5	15	TGTGCCAGCAGTGGCTTGGAGGGGGGGGATCAGCCCCAGCATTTT	CASSGLEGGDQPQHF
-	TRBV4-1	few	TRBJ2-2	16	TGCGCCAGCAGCCAAGATGTAGGACTTATCACCGGGGAGCTGTTTTTT	CASSQDVGLITGELFF
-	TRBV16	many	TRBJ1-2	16	TGTGCCAGCAGCCAATCGGTCATTGGGGAAAACTATGGCTACACCTTC	CASSQSVIGENYGYTF
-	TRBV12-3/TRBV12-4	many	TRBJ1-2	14	TGTGCCAGCAGAAGCCCGACGGAAAACTATGGCTACACCTTC	CASRSPTENYGYTF
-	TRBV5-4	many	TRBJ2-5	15	TGTGCCAGCAGCGCGTTACTAGACCACCAAGAGACCCAGTACTTC	CASSALLDHQETQYF
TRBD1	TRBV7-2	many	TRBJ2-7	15	TGTGCCAGCAGAAAATCCGGGACAGGGAGGTACGAGCAGTACTTC	CASRKSGTGRYEQYF